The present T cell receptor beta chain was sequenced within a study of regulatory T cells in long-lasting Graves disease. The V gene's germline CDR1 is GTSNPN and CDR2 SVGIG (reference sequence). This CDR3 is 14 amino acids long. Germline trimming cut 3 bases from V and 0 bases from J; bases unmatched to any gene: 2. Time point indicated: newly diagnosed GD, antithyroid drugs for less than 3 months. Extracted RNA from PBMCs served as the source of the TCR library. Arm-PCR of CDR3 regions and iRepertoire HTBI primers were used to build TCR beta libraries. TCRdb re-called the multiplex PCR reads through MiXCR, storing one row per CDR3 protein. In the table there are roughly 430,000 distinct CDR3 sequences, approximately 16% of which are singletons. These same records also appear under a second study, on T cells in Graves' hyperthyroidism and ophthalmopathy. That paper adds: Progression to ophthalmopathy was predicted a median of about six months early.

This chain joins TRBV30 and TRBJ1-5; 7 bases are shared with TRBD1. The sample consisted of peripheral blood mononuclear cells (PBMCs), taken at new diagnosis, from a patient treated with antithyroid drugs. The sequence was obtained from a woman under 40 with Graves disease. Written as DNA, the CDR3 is TGTGCCTGGAGGCGACAGGGTAGCAATCAGCCCCAGCATTTT. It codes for CAWRRQGSNQPQHF. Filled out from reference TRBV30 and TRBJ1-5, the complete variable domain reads SQTIHQWPATLVQPVGSPLSLECTVEGTSNPNLYWYRQAAGRGLQLLFYSVGIGQISSEVPQNLSASRPQDRQFILSSKKLLLSDSGFYLCAWRRQGSNQPQHFGDGTRLSIL.